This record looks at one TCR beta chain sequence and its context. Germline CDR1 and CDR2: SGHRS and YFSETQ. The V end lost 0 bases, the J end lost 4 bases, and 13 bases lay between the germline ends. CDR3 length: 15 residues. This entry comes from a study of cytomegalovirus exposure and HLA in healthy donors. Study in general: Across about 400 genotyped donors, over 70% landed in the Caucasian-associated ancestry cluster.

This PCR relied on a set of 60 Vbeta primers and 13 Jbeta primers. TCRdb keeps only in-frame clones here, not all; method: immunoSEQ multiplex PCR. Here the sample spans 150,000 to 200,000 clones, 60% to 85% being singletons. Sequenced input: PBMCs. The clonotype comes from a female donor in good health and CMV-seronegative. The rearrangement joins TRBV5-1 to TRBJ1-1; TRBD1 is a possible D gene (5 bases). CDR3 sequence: CASSLEQGPGTEAFF. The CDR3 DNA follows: TGCGCCAGCAGCTTGGAGCAGGGCCCGGGCACTGAAGCTTTCTTT.